This T cell receptor (beta chain) derives from a study of OX40 agonist ivuxolimab in advanced cancers. TCRdb's copy holds only in-frame clones and misses some; the assay was immunoSEQ multiplex PCR. This sample carries fewer than 90,000 clones, 89% of them seen once, and the ten largest clones take around 0.19%. Broader study findings: In the 0.1 to 3.0 mg/kg range, CD4+ and CD8+ blood T cells had expanded clonally by week 6.

About this clone: Its target is not known.

The CDR3 covers 16 residues. Trimming took off 5 bases at V and 1 base at J, with 16 bases between the two ends. Per the germline V gene, CDR1 is SEHNR and CDR2 is FQNEAQ (reference sequence). The TCR was taken from an adult with an advanced solid tumor such as melanoma, head and neck, liver or kidney cancer. The chain recombines TRBV7-9 with TRBJ2-3, with D maybe TRBD2 (6 bases). This specimen was CD4+ or CD8+ T cells sorted from blood, taken in a trial of the OX40 agonist ivuxolimab. The CDR3 DNA reads TGTGCCAGCAGCCTCCCCCCCGGGAGCGGCACAGATACGCAGTATTTT. Protein: CASSLPPGSGTDTQYF.